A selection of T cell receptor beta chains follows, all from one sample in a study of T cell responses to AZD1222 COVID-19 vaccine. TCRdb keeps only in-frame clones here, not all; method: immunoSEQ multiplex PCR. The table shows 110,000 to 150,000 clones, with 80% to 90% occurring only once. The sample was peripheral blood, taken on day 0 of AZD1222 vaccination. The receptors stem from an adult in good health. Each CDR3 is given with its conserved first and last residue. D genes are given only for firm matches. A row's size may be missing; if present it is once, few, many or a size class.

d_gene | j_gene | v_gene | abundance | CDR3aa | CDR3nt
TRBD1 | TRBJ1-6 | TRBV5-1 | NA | CASSRDSRSPLHF | TGCGCCAGCAGCAGGGACAGCCGGTCACCCCTCCACTTT
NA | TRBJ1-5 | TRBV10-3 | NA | CAISDGVYSNQPQHF | TGTGCCATCAGTGACGGGGTCTATAGCAATCAGCCCCAGCATTTT
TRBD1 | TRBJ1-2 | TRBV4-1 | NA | CASSQYTGTGWFYGYTF | TGCGCCAGCAGCCAGTATACCGGGACAGGGTGGTTCTATGGCTACACCTTC
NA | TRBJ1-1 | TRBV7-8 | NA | CASSLDRHTEAFF | TGTGCCAGCAGCTTAGACCGTCACACTGAAGCTTTCTTT
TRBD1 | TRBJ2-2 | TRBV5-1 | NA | CASSSPGGTGELFF | TGCGCCAGCAGCTCCCCAGGGGGCACCGGGGAGCTGTTTTTT
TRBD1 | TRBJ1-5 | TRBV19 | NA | CASTNPRGASYSNQPQHF | TGTGCCAGTACCAACCCCAGGGGGGCATCGTATAGCAATCAGCCCCAGCATTTT
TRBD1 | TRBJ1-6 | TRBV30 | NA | CAWRRDRRNSPLHF | TGTGCCTGGAGAAGGGACAGGCGTAATTCACCCCTCCACTTT
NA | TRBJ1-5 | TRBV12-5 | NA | CASGLEDNQPQHF | TGTGCTAGTGGTTTGGAGGACAATCAGCCCCAGCATTTT
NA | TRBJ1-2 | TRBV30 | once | CAWNFPTEAYGYTF | TGTGCCTGGAACTTCCCAACTGAGGCCTATGGCTACACCTTC
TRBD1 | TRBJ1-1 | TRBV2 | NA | CASNPRTGGDTEAFF | TGTGCCAGCAACCCTCGGACAGGGGGGGACACTGAAGCTTTCTTT
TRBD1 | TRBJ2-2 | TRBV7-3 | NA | CASSTQTGGTGELFF | TGTGCCAGCAGCACTCAGACAGGGGGCACCGGGGAGCTGTTTTTT
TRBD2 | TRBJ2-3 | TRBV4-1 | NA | CASSQDPTSGLGVGTDTQYF | TGCGCCAGCAGCCAAGATCCCACTAGCGGTCTAGGGGTGGGCACAGATACGCAGTATTTT
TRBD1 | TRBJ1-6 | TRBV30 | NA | CAWKGQSFYNSPLHF | TGTGCCTGGAAGGGACAGAGCTTCTATAATTCACCCCTCCACTTT
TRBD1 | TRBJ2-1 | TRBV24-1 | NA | CATSDPDRAPYNEQFF | TGTGCCACCAGTGATCCGGACAGGGCCCCCTACAATGAGCAGTTCTTC
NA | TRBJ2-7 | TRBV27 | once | CASSFGAPPYEQYF | TGTGCCAGCAGTTTCGGGGCCCCCCCCTACGAGCAGTACTTC
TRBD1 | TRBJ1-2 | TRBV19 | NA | CASSLPGQGTSRYGYTF | TGTGCCAGTAGTTTACCAGGACAGGGGACTTCTCGGTATGGCTACACCTTC
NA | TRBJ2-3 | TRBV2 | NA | CASRPLGGTDTQYF | TGTGCCAGCAGGCCCCTGGGGGGCACAGATACGCAGTATTTT
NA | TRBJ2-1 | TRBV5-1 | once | CASSPQGPYNEQFF | TGCGCCAGCAGTCCCCAGGGGCCCTACAATGAGCAGTTCTTC
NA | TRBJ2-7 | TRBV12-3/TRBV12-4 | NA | CASSLRGKYEQYF | TGTGCCAGCAGTTTACGGGGAAAGTACGAGCAGTACTTC
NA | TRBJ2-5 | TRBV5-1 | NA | CASSVGQGRQETQYF | TGCGCCAGCAGCGTCGGGCAGGGGAGGCAAGAGACCCAGTACTTC
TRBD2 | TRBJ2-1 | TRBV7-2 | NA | CASSFGLARSSYNEQFF | TGTGCCAGCAGCTTCGGACTAGCGCGGTCCTCCTACAATGAGCAGTTCTTC
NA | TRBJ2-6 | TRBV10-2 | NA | CASSAWAGRSGANVLTF | TGCGCCAGCAGTGCCTGGGCAGGGCGCTCTGGGGCCAACGTCCTGACTTTC
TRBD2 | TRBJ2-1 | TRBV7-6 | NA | CASSPRGAGGLYNEQFF | TGTGCCAGCAGCCCTCGAGGGGCGGGAGGGCTTTACAATGAGCAGTTCTTC
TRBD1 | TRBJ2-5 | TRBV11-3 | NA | CASSSWTGPSPHETQYF | TGTGCCAGCAGCTCATGGACAGGACCCTCGCCCCATGAGACCCAGTACTTC
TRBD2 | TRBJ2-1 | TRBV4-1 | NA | CASSQGTSGVSSYNEQFF | TGCGCCAGCAGCCAAGGGACTAGCGGGGTAAGCTCCTACAATGAGCAGTTCTTC
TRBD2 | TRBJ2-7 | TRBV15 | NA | CATRVAGIYEQYF | TGTGCCACCAGAGTAGCGGGAATCTACGAGCAGTACTTC
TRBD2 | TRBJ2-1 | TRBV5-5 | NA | CASSLVVAGQQGNEQFF | TGTGCCAGCAGCTTGGTGGTAGCGGGCCAACAAGGTAATGAGCAGTTCTTC
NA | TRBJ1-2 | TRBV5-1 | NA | CASSLGSGYGYTF | TGCGCCAGCAGCTTGGGTTCGGGCTATGGCTACACCTTC
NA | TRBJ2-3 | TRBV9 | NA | CASSVEVDTQYF | TGTGCCAGCAGCGTAGAGGTAGATACGCAGTATTTT
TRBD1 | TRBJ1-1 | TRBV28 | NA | CASSLPAGQGLVLHTEAFF | TGTGCCAGCAGTCTCCCCGCCGGACAGGGTCTTGTACTGCACACTGAAGCTTTCTTT